The rows below give T cell receptor beta chains drawn from one sample of a study of control samples from healthy donors and cancer patients. TCRdb keeps only in-frame clones here, not all; method: immunoSEQ multiplex PCR. The sample has 80,000 to 100,000 clones, 79% seen once. The sequencing sample was made of blood. The receptors shown here come from a young woman in good health. The CDR3 runs from the conserved cysteine through the conserved F or W. A D gene is named only where the DNA matches it firmly. Some rows mark clone size as missing; the rest say once, few, many or name a class of expanded clone.

abundance: NA
d_gene: NA
v_gene: TRBV11-2
j_gene: TRBJ1-2
CDR3aa: CASSLVSGGVGFDYGYTF
CDR3nt: TGTGCCAGCAGCTTAGTCTCGGGGGGCGTTGGTTTCGACTATGGCTACACCTTC

abundance: once
d_gene: NA
v_gene: TRBV30
j_gene: TRBJ1-3
CDR3aa: CAWSFGNTIYF
CDR3nt: TGTGCCTGGAGTTTCGGAAACACCATATATTTT

abundance: NA
d_gene: NA
v_gene: TRBV25-1
j_gene: TRBJ2-1
CDR3aa: CASSESKALYNEQFF
CDR3nt: TGTGCCAGCAGTGAGAGCAAGGCCCTCTACAATGAGCAGTTCTTC

abundance: NA
d_gene: NA
v_gene: TRBV12-3/TRBV12-4
j_gene: TRBJ1-1
CDR3aa: CASSLFENTEAFF
CDR3nt: TGTGCCAGCAGTTTATTCGAGAACACTGAAGCTTTCTTT

abundance: once
d_gene: NA
v_gene: TRBV7-8
j_gene: TRBJ1-2
CDR3aa: CASSPILGGYTF
CDR3nt: TGTGCCAGCAGCCCTATCCTCGGTGGCTACACCTTC

abundance: NA
d_gene: NA
v_gene: TRBV7-2
j_gene: TRBJ2-1
CDR3aa: CASSKRQSSYNEQFF
CDR3nt: TGTGCCAGCAGCAAGAGACAAAGCTCCTACAATGAGCAGTTCTTC

abundance: NA
d_gene: TRBD1
v_gene: TRBV25-1
j_gene: TRBJ2-6
CDR3aa: CASSERTGDSGANVLTF
CDR3nt: TGTGCCAGCAGTGAACGGACAGGGGACTCTGGGGCCAACGTCCTGACTTTC

abundance: once
d_gene: NA
v_gene: TRBV6-2/TRBV6-3
j_gene: TRBJ2-5
CDR3aa: CASSYPQGLIRGETQYF
CDR3nt: TGTGCCAGCAGTTACCCCCAGGGCCTAATCAGAGGAGAGACCCAGTACTTC

abundance: NA
d_gene: TRBD1
v_gene: TRBV6-5
j_gene: TRBJ1-2
CDR3aa: CASRQTGGLDGYTF
CDR3nt: TGTGCCAGCAGACAAACAGGGGGGCTCGATGGCTACACCTTC

abundance: once
d_gene: NA
v_gene: TRBV6-5
j_gene: TRBJ1-3
CDR3aa: CASTSDGYSGNTIYF
CDR3nt: TGTGCCAGCACCTCGGACGGGTACTCTGGAAACACCATATATTTT

abundance: NA
d_gene: NA
v_gene: TRBV6-1
j_gene: TRBJ1-6
CDR3aa: CASSEDVNSPLHF
CDR3nt: TGTGCCAGCAGTGAAGATGTGAATTCACCCCTCCACTTT

abundance: NA
d_gene: NA
v_gene: TRBV29-1
j_gene: TRBJ1-5
CDR3aa: CSAGEGNQPQHF
CDR3nt: TGCAGCGCGGGAGAGGGCAATCAGCCCCAGCATTTT

abundance: NA
d_gene: NA
v_gene: TRBV25-1
j_gene: TRBJ1-2
CDR3aa: CPERWGDYGYTF
CDR3nt: TGTCCTGAAAGGTGGGGAGATTATGGCTACACCTTC

abundance: NA
d_gene: TRBD1
v_gene: TRBV5-6
j_gene: TRBJ1-1
CDR3aa: CASSTIRGDTEAFF
CDR3nt: TGTGCCAGCAGCACCATCAGGGGGGACACTGAAGCTTTCTTT

abundance: NA
d_gene: TRBD1
v_gene: TRBV29-1
j_gene: TRBJ1-5
CDR3aa: CSVGQAFNQPQHF
CDR3nt: TGCAGCGTCGGACAGGCCTTCAATCAGCCCCAGCATTTT

abundance: NA
d_gene: TRBD1
v_gene: TRBV7-2
j_gene: TRBJ1-6
CDR3aa: CASSLTGEDSPLHF
CDR3nt: TGTGCCAGCAGCTTGACAGGGGAGGATTCACCCCTCCACTTT

abundance: NA
d_gene: TRBD2
v_gene: TRBV19
j_gene: TRBJ2-5
CDR3aa: CASKPGTSGRETQYF
CDR3nt: TGTGCCAGTAAGCCCGGGACTAGCGGTCGGGAGACCCAGTACTTC

abundance: NA
d_gene: TRBD2
v_gene: TRBV2
j_gene: TRBJ2-1
CDR3aa: CASTGTSGYNEQFF
CDR3nt: TGTGCCAGCACCGGGACTAGCGGCTACAATGAGCAGTTCTTC

abundance: NA
d_gene: TRBD2
v_gene: TRBV3-1/TRBV3-2
j_gene: TRBJ2-7
CDR3aa: CASSHLAGVSYEQYF
CDR3nt: TGTGCCAGCAGCCATCTGGCGGGGGTCTCCTACGAGCAGTACTTC

abundance: few
d_gene: NA
v_gene: TRBV20-1
j_gene: TRBJ1-6
CDR3aa: CSAGGLGGLHF
CDR3nt: TGCAGTGCTGGAGGACTAGGGGGCCTCCACTTT

abundance: NA
d_gene: TRBD2
v_gene: TRBV4-2
j_gene: TRBJ2-7
CDR3aa: CASSPRLAGGLSSYEQYF
CDR3nt: TGTGCCAGCAGCCCAAGACTAGCGGGGGGCCTTTCCTCCTACGAGCAGTACTTC

abundance: NA
d_gene: NA
v_gene: TRBV9
j_gene: TRBJ1-1
CDR3aa: CASSAGEFGTEAFF
CDR3nt: TGTGCCAGCAGCGCCGGGGAGTTCGGGACTGAAGCTTTCTTT

abundance: NA
d_gene: NA
v_gene: TRBV3-1/TRBV3-2
j_gene: TRBJ1-2
CDR3aa: CASSQERVRGYTF
CDR3nt: TGTGCCAGCAGCCAAGAAAGGGTCCGAGGCTACACCTTC

abundance: NA
d_gene: TRBD2
v_gene: TRBV2
j_gene: TRBJ2-3
CDR3aa: CASSVSRGGTDTQYF
CDR3nt: TGTGCCAGCAGTGTATCGCGGGGGGGCACAGATACGCAGTATTTT

abundance: NA
d_gene: NA
v_gene: TRBV9
j_gene: TRBJ2-1
CDR3aa: CASSVAGGVSGYNEQFF
CDR3nt: TGTGCCAGCAGCGTTGCAGGGGGGGTTTCGGGCTACAATGAGCAGTTCTTC

abundance: NA
d_gene: NA
v_gene: TRBV5-4
j_gene: TRBJ1-1
CDR3aa: CASSLPGRNTEAFF
CDR3nt: TGTGCCAGCAGCCTTCCGGGACGGAACACTGAAGCTTTCTTT

abundance: NA
d_gene: NA
v_gene: TRBV5-1
j_gene: TRBJ2-3
CDR3aa: CASSPRADTQYF
CDR3nt: TGCGCCAGCAGCCCCCGCGCAGATACGCAGTATTTT

abundance: NA
d_gene: TRBD1
v_gene: TRBV19
j_gene: TRBJ1-2
CDR3aa: CASRPGQINYGYTF
CDR3nt: TGTGCCAGTAGGCCGGGACAGATTAACTATGGCTACACCTTC

abundance: NA
d_gene: NA
v_gene: TRBV7-2
j_gene: TRBJ2-1
CDR3aa: CASSYGLGNEQFF
CDR3nt: TGTGCCAGCAGCTACGGGTTGGGCAATGAGCAGTTCTTC

abundance: NA
d_gene: NA
v_gene: TRBV10-1
j_gene: TRBJ1-5
CDR3aa: CARRAANQPQHF
CDR3nt: TGCGCCAGGAGGGCAGCAAATCAGCCCCAGCATTTT

abundance: NA
d_gene: TRBD1
v_gene: TRBV10-2
j_gene: TRBJ2-7
CDR3aa: CASSGGPGQGASEQYF
CDR3nt: TGCGCCAGCAGTGGGGGACCAGGACAGGGGGCTTCCGAGCAGTACTTC

abundance: NA
d_gene: TRBD2
v_gene: TRBV7-3
j_gene: TRBJ2-3
CDR3aa: CASSIIAGGTDTQYF
CDR3nt: TGTGCCAGCAGCATCATAGCGGGCGGCACAGATACGCAGTATTTT

abundance: NA
d_gene: NA
v_gene: TRBV9
j_gene: TRBJ1-5
CDR3aa: CASSAQGVASQPQHF
CDR3nt: TGTGCCAGCAGCGCCCAGGGTGTAGCAAGTCAGCCCCAGCATTTT

abundance: once
d_gene: NA
v_gene: TRBV5-5
j_gene: TRBJ1-5
CDR3aa: CASSHEGGPQPQHF
CDR3nt: TGTGCCAGCAGCCACGAGGGGGGTCCTCAGCCCCAGCATTTT

abundance: NA
d_gene: TRBD2
v_gene: TRBV10-3
j_gene: TRBJ2-7
CDR3aa: CAISERTSGADEQYF
CDR3nt: TGTGCCATCAGTGAAAGGACTAGCGGGGCTGACGAGCAGTACTTC

abundance: NA
d_gene: TRBD1
v_gene: TRBV19
j_gene: TRBJ2-2
CDR3aa: CASSKRTGDPTNTGELFF
CDR3nt: TGTGCCAGTAGTAAGAGGACAGGCGATCCAACGAACACCGGGGAGCTGTTTTTT

abundance: NA
d_gene: NA
v_gene: TRBV6-5
j_gene: TRBJ2-5
CDR3aa: CASTWTEQETQYF
CDR3nt: TGTGCCAGCACTTGGACAGAGCAAGAGACCCAGTACTTC

abundance: NA
d_gene: TRBD1
v_gene: TRBV10-3
j_gene: TRBJ1-2
CDR3aa: CAISESIAGQGRPYTF
CDR3nt: TGTGCCATCAGTGAGTCGATCGCGGGACAGGGTCGGCCCTACACCTTC

abundance: NA
d_gene: NA
v_gene: TRBV11-2
j_gene: TRBJ2-3
CDR3aa: CASSLGTLGARTDTQYF
CDR3nt: TGTGCCAGCAGCTTAGGTACACTAGGGGCCCGCACAGATACGCAGTATTTT

abundance: NA
d_gene: NA
v_gene: TRBV5-6
j_gene: TRBJ2-3
CDR3aa: CASSLLWGVTDTQYF
CDR3nt: TGTGCCAGCAGCTTGCTATGGGGGGTAACAGATACGCAGTATTTT

abundance: NA
d_gene: NA
v_gene: TRBV5-1
j_gene: TRBJ2-7
CDR3aa: CASSLYRDTDEQYF
CDR3nt: TGCGCCAGCAGCTTGTATAGGGACACCGACGAGCAGTACTTC

abundance: NA
d_gene: TRBD1
v_gene: TRBV27
j_gene: TRBJ2-5
CDR3aa: CASSRILTTGVETQYF
CDR3nt: TGTGCCAGCAGTCGAATTCTTACGACAGGGGTGGAGACCCAGTACTTC

abundance: NA
d_gene: TRBD1
v_gene: TRBV4-2
j_gene: TRBJ1-4
CDR3aa: CASSPSGTAATNEKLFF
CDR3nt: TGTGCCAGCAGCCCGTCCGGGACAGCTGCAACTAATGAAAAACTGTTTTTT

abundance: NA
d_gene: NA
v_gene: TRBV2
j_gene: TRBJ1-2
CDR3aa: CASSKELRVWGYTF
CDR3nt: TGTGCCAGCTCAAAAGAACTGAGGGTGTGGGGCTACACCTTC

abundance: NA
d_gene: NA
v_gene: TRBV15
j_gene: TRBJ1-3
CDR3aa: CATSRDPLGGNTIYF
CDR3nt: TGTGCCACCAGCAGAGATCCTTTGGGGGGAAACACCATATATTTT

abundance: NA
d_gene: TRBD2
v_gene: TRBV18
j_gene: TRBJ2-5
CDR3aa: CASSPAFLAGVQETQYF
CDR3nt: TGTGCCAGCTCACCAGCTTTCTTAGCGGGGGTTCAAGAGACCCAGTACTTC

abundance: NA
d_gene: NA
v_gene: TRBV11-2
j_gene: TRBJ1-6
CDR3aa: CASSFWGSTLHF
CDR3nt: TGTGCCAGCAGCTTTTGGGGGAGCACCCTCCACTTT

abundance: once
d_gene: TRBD1
v_gene: TRBV5-1
j_gene: TRBJ2-3
CDR3aa: CASSLGVDRGDTQYF
CDR3nt: TGCGCCAGCAGCTTGGGGGTGGACAGGGGAGATACGCAGTATTTT

abundance: NA
d_gene: NA
v_gene: TRBV11-2
j_gene: TRBJ1-6
CDR3aa: CASSLGWTARNSPLHF
CDR3nt: TGTGCCAGCAGCTTAGGATGGACAGCCCGTAATTCACCCCTCCACTTT

abundance: few
d_gene: NA
v_gene: TRBV4-3
j_gene: TRBJ2-2
CDR3aa: CASSQVNAGRELFF
CDR3nt: TGCGCCAGCAGCCAAGTTAACGCGGGCCGGGAGCTGTTTTTT

abundance: NA
d_gene: NA
v_gene: TRBV5-1
j_gene: TRBJ1-1
CDR3aa: CASSSEAGRTEAFF
CDR3nt: TGCGCCAGCAGCTCTGAAGCGGGGAGGACTGAAGCTTTCTTT

abundance: few
d_gene: TRBD1
v_gene: TRBV25-1
j_gene: TRBJ2-2
CDR3aa: CASSESRGWNTGELFF
CDR3nt: TGTGCCAGCAGTGAGTCCAGGGGGTGGAACACCGGGGAGCTGTTTTTT

abundance: NA
d_gene: TRBD1
v_gene: TRBV6-5
j_gene: TRBJ1-2
CDR3aa: CASKTTGGLGGYTF
CDR3nt: TGTGCCAGCAAAACCACAGGGGGCCTCGGTGGCTACACCTTC

abundance: once
d_gene: NA
v_gene: TRBV5-4
j_gene: TRBJ2-7
CDR3aa: CASSSKGGNVYEQYF
CDR3nt: TGTGCCAGCAGCTCTAAGGGCGGAAATGTCTACGAGCAGTACTTC

abundance: NA
d_gene: NA
v_gene: TRBV7-8
j_gene: TRBJ1-5
CDR3aa: CASSLGGISNQPQHF
CDR3nt: TGTGCCAGCAGCTTAGGTGGGATTAGCAATCAGCCCCAGCATTTT

abundance: NA
d_gene: NA
v_gene: TRBV6-5
j_gene: TRBJ2-7
CDR3aa: CASSKMDGSYEQYF
CDR3nt: TGTGCCAGCAGTAAAATGGACGGGTCGTACGAGCAGTACTTC

abundance: NA
d_gene: NA
v_gene: TRBV9
j_gene: TRBJ1-2
CDR3aa: CASSVLMGTRGYTF
CDR3nt: TGTGCCAGCAGCGTACTCATGGGCACTCGCGGCTACACCTTC

abundance: NA
d_gene: NA
v_gene: TRBV11-2
j_gene: TRBJ2-1
CDR3aa: CASSPNRYNEQFF
CDR3nt: TGTGCCAGCAGCCCCAACCGGTACAATGAGCAGTTCTTC

abundance: once
d_gene: NA
v_gene: TRBV14
j_gene: TRBJ1-2
CDR3aa: CASSQDPPSFYGYTF
CDR3nt: TGTGCCAGCAGCCAAGATCCTCCCTCCTTCTATGGCTACACCTTC